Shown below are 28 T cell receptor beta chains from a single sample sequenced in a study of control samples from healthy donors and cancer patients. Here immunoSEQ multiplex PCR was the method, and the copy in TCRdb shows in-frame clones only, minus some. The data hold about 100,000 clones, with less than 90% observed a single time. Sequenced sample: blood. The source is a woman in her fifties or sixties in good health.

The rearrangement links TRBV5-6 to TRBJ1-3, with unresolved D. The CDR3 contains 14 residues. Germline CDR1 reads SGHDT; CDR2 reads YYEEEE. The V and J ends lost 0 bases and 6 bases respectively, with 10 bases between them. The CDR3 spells CASSLVGVQNTIYF. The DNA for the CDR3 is TGTGCCAGCAGCTTGGTTGGGGTGCAAAACACCATATATTTT.

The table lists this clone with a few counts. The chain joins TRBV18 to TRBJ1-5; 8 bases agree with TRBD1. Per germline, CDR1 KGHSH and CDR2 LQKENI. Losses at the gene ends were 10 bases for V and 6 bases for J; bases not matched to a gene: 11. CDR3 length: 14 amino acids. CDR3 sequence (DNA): TGTGCCACGGAGACAGGGGAGCATGGTCAGCCCCAGCATTTT. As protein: CATETGEHGQPQHF. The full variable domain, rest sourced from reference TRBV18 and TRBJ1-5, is NAGVMQNPRHLVRRRGQEARLRCSPMKGHSHVYWYRQLPEEGLKFMVYLQKENIIDESGMPKERFSAEFPKEGPSILRIQQVVRGDSAAYFCATETGEHGQPQHFGDGTRLSIL.

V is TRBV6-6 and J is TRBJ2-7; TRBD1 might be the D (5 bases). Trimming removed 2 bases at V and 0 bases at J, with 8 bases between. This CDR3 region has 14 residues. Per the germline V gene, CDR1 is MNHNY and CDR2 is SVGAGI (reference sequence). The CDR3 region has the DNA TGTGCCAGCAGTTACAGGGGCAGCTCCTACGAGCAGTACGTC. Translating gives CASSYRGSSYEQYV.

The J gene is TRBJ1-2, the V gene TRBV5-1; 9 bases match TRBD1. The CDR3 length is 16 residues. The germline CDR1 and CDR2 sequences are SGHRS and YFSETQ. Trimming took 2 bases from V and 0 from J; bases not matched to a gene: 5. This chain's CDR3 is CASSLDRGRANYGYTF. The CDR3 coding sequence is TGCGCCAGCAGCTTAGACAGGGGGAGAGCTAACTATGGCTACACCTTC.

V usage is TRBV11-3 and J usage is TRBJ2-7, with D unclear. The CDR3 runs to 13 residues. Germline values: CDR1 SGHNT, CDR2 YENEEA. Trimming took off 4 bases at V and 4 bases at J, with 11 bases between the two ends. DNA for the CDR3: TGTGCCAGCAGCTCGACTCTAGGGTACGAGCAGTACTTC. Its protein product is CASSSTLGYEQYF.

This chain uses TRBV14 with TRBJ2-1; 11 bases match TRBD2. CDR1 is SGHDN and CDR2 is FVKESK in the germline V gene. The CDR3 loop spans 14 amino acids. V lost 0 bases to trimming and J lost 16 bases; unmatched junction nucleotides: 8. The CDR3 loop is CASSQEIAGGLHFF. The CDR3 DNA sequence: TGTGCCAGCAGCCAAGAGATAGCGGGAGGGCTACATTTCTTC. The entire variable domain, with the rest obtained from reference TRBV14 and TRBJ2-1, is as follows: EAGVTQFPSHSVIEKGQTVTLRCDPISGHDNLYWYRRVMGKEIKFLLHFVKESKQDESGMPNNRFLAERTGGTYSTLKVQPAELEDSGVYFCASSQEIAGGLHFFGPGTRLTVL.

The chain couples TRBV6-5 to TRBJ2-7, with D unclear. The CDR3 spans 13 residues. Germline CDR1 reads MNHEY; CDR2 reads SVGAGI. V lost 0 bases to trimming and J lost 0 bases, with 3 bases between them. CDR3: CASSYSNSYEQYF. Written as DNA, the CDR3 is TGTGCCAGCAGTTACTCAAACTCCTACGAGCAGTACTTC.

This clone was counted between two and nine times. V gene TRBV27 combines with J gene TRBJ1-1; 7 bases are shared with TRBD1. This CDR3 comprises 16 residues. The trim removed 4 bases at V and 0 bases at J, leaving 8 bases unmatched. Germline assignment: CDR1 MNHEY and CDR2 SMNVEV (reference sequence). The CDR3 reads CASSSPPGTVNTEAFF. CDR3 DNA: TGTGCCAGCAGTTCTCCCCCCGGGACAGTGAACACTGAAGCTTTCTTT.

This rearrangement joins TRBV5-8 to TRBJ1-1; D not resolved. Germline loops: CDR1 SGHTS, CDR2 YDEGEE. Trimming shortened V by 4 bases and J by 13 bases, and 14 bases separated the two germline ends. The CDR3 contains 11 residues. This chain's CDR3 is CASSRTTQDFF. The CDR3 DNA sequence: TGTGCCAGCAGCCGTACAACCCAGGATTTCTTT.

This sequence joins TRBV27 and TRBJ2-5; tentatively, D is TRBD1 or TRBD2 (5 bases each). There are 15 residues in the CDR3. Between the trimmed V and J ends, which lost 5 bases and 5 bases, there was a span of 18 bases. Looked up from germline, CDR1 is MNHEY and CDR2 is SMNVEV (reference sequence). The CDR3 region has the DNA TGTGCCAGCAGTATTGGGAGTGAGGGGCGCGAGACCCAGTACTTC. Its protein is CASSIGSEGRETQYF.

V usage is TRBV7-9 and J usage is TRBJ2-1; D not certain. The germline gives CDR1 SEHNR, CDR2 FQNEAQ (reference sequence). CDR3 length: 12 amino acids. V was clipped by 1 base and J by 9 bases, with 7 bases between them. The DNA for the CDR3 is TGTGCCAGCAGCTTAGGAGGCGGTGAGCAGTTCTTC. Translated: CASSLGGGEQFF.

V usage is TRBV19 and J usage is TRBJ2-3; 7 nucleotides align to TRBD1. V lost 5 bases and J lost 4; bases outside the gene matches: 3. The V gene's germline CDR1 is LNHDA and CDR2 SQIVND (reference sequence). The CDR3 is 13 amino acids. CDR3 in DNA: TGTGCCAGTAGTTTTACAGGGGCAGATACGCAGTATTTT. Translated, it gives CASSFTGADTQYF.

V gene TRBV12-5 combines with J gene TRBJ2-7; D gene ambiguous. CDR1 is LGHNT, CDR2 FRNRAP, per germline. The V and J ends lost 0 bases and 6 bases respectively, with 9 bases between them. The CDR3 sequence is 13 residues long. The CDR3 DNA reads TGTGCTAGTGGTTTGGTACTCGCGGCCGAGCAGTACGTC. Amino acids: CASGLVLAAEQYV.

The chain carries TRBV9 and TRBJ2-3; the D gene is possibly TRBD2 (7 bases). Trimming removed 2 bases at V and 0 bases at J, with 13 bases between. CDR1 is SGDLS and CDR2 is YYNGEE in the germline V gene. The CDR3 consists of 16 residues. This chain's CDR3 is CASSVRRGGSTDTQYF. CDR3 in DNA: TGTGCCAGCAGCGTCAGAAGGGGGGGTAGCACAGATACGCAGTATTTT.

The CDR3 is CASSPGAGGSYNEQFF. The CDR3 DNA is TGTGCCAGCTCACCGGGAGCGGGGGGCTCCTACAATGAGCAGTTCTTC. This chain joins TRBV18 and TRBJ2-1; 9 bases map to TRBD2. V lost 3 bases to trimming and J lost 0 bases; unmatched junction nucleotides: 3. Germline values: CDR1 KGHSH, CDR2 LQKENI. CDR3 length: 16 amino acids.

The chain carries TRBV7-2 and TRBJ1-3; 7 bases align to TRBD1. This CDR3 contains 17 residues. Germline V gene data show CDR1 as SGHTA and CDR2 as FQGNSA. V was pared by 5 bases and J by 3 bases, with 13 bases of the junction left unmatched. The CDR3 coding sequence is TGTGCCAGCAGCCTTGGTCCGGACAGGTTACTTGGAAACACCATATATTTT. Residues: CASSLGPDRLLGNTIYF.

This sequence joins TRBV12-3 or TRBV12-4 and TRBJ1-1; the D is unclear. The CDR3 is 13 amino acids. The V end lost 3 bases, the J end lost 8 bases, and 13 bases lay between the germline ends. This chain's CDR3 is CASSFSLLEEAFF. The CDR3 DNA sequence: TGTGCCAGCAGTTTCTCACTGTTAGAGGAAGCTTTCTTT.

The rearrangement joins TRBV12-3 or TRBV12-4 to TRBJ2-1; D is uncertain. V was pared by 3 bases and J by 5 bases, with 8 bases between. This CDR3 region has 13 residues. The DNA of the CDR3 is TGTGCCAGCAGTTTTGGCGGAAACAATGAGCAGTTCTTC. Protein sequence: CASSFGGNNEQFF.

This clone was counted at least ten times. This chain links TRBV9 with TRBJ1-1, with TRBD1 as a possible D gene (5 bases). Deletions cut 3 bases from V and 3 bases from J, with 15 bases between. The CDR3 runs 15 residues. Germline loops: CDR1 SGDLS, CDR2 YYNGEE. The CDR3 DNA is TGTGCCAGCAGCGACAAAGATGAGGGGTACACTGAAGCTTTCTTT. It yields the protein CASSDKDEGYTEAFF.

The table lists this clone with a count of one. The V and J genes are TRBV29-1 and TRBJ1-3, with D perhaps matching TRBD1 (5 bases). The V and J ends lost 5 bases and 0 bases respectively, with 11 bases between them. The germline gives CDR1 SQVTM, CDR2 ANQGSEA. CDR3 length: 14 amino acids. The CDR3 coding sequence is TGCAGCGTTCAGGGCCAGCTCTCTGGAAACACCATATATTTT. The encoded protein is CSVQGQLSGNTIYF.

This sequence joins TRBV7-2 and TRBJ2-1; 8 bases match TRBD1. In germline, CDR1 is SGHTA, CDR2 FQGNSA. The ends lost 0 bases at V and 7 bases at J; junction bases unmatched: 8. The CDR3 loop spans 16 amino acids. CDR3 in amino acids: CASSLAGQGFGNEQFF. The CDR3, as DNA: TGTGCCAGCAGCTTAGCCGGACAGGGATTCGGGAATGAGCAGTTCTTC.

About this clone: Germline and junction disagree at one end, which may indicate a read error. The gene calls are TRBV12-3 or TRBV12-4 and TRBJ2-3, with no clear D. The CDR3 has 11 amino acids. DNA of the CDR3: TGTGCCAGCCGGAGCACGGATACGCAGTATTTT. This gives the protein CASRSTDTQYF.

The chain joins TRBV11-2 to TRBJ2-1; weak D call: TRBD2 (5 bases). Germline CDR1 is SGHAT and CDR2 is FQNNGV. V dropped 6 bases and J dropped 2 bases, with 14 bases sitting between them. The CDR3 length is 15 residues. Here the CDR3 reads CASRPTAATYNEQFF. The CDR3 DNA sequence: TGTGCCAGCAGACCCACAGCGGCTACCTACAATGAGCAGTTCTTC.

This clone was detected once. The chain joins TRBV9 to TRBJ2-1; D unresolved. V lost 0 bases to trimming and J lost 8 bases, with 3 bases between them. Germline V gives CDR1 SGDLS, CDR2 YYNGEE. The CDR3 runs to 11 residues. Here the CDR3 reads CASSVGDEQFF. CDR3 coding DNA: TGTGCCAGCAGCGTAGGCGATGAGCAGTTCTTC. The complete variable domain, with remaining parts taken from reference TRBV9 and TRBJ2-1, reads DSGVTQTPKHLITATGQRVTLRCSPRSGDLSVYWYQQSLDQGLQFLIQYYNGEERAKGNILERFSAQQFPDLHSELNLSSLELGDSALYFCASSVGDEQFFGPGTRLTVL.

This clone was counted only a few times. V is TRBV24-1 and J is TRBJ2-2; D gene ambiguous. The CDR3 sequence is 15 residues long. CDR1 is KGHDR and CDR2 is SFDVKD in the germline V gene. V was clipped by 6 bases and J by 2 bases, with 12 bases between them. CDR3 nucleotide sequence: TGTGCCACCAGTAAACAGCTGATAAACACCGGGGAGCTGTTTTTT. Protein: CATSKQLINTGELFF.

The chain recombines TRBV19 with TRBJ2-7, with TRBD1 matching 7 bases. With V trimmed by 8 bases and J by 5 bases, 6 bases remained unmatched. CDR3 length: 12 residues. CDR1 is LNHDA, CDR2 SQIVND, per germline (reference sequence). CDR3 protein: CASDPDRDEQYV. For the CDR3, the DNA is TGTGCCAGTGATCCCGACAGGGACGAGCAGTACGTC.

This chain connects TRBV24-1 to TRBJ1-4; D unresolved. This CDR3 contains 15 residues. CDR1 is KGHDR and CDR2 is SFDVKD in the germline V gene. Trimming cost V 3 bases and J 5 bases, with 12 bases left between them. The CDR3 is CATSDPRAPNEKLFF. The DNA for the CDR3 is TGTGCCACCAGTGATCCTCGGGCACCAAATGAAAAACTGTTTTTT.

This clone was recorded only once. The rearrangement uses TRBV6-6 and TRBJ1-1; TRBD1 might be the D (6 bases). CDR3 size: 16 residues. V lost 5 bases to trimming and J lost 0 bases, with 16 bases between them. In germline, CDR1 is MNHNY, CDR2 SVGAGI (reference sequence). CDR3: CASSPRGLGLNTEAFF. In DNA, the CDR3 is TGTGCCAGCAGTCCCCGGGGGCTGGGGTTGAACACTGAAGCTTTCTTT.